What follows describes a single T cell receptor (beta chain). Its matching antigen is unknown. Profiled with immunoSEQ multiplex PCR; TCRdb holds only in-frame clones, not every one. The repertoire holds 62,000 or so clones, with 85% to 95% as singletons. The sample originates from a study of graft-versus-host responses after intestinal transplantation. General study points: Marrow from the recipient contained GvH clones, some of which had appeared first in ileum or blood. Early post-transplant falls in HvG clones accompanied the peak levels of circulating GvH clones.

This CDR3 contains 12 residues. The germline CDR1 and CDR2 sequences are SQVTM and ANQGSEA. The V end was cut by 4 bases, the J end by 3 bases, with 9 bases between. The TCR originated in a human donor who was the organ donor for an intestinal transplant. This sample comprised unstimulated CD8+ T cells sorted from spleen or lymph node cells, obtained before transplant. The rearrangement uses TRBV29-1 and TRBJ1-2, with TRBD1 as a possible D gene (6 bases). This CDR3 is CSVGGLYYGYTF. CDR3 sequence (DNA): TGCAGCGTTGGGGGGCTATACTATGGCTACACCTTC.